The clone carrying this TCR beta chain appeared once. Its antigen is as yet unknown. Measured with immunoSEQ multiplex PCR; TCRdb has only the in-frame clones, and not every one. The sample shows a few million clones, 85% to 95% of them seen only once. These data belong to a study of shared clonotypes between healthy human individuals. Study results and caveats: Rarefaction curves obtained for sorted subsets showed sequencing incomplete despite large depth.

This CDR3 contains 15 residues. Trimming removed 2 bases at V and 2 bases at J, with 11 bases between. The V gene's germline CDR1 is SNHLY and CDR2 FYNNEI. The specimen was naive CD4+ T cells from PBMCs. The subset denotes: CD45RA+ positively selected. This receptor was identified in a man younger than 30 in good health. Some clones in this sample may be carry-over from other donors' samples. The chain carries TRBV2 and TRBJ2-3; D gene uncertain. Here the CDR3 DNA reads TGTGCCAGCAGTGAATTATCCCCAGCCACAGATACGCAGTATTTT. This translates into CASSELSPATDTQYF.